The next 21 T cell receptor beta chains were all read from a single sample in a study of CD8+CD57+ T cells in acquired aplastic anemia. TCR beta VDJ combinations and CDR3 sequences were profiled from genomic DNA. TCRdb passed the reads through MiXCR, listing each CDR3 protein once. The repertoire holds roughly 130,000 distinct CDR3 sequences, with around 48% as singletons. Sample: sorted CD4+, CD8+, or CD8+CD57+ T cells (not recorded which) from PBMCs. These receptors were collected from a human donor in good health, serving as a control.

Details on this clonotype: A much larger clone differs from this one at a single base, so this may be a read error. The rearrangement joins TRBV24-1 to TRBJ2-1, with D uncertain. The germline V gene encodes CDR1 KGHDR and CDR2 SFDVKD. This CDR3 spans 16 amino acids. The CDR3 sequence: CTSSSRTPSSYNEQFF. The CDR3 coding sequence is TGTACCAGCAGTTCCCGGACGCCTAGCTCCTACAATGAGCAGTTCTTC.

This clonotype was detected many times. The CDR3 protein is CASSYSVNRANGYTF. CDR3 nucleotide sequence: TGTGCCAGCAGTTACTCAGTGAACAGGGCCAATGGCTACACCTTC. This chain links TRBV6-5 with TRBJ1-2; weak D call: TRBD1 (6 bases). This CDR3 has 15 residues. Trimming cost V 0 bases and J 6 bases, with 14 bases left between them. The germline V gene encodes CDR1 MNHEY and CDR2 SVGAGI.

This chain links TRBV10-3 with TRBJ2-5; TRBD2 is a possible D gene (7 bases). This CDR3 has 15 residues. CDR1 is ENHRY and CDR2 is SYGVKD in the germline V gene. V lost 0 bases to trimming and J lost 5 bases, with 13 bases between them. In DNA, the CDR3 is TGTGCCATCAGTGAGTCGCCGAGGGGGGGGGAGACCCAGTACTTC. Its protein is CAISESPRGGETQYF.

The gene calls are TRBV24-1 and TRBJ2-3, with 10 bases that match TRBD2. Germline V gene data show CDR1 as KGHDR and CDR2 as SFDVKD. J gave up 2 bases and V 5 bases, and 9 bases lay outside the gene matches. The CDR3 loop spans 17 amino acids. The CDR3 sequence: CATSGLAGASYTDTQYF. The DNA of the CDR3 is TGTGCCACCAGTGGGCTAGCGGGGGCCTCTTACACAGATACGCAGTATTTT.

The rearrangement uses TRBV29-1 and TRBJ1-2, with D maybe TRBD1 (5 bases). The germline V gene has CDR1 SQVTM and CDR2 ANQGSEA. The CDR3 is made up of 14 amino acids. V lost 6 bases to trimming and J lost 5 bases, with 19 bases between them. CDR3 bases: TGCAGCGTCGAGAAGAGCGGGACCGGGTATGGCTACACCTTC. Translation gives CSVEKSGTGYGYTF.

The sample holds many counts of this clonotype. As DNA, the CDR3 is TGTGCCAGCAGCCCCTCTTTCGACAGGGTCAATGAGCAGTTCTTC. This encodes CASSPSFDRVNEQFF. The genes are TRBV7-3 and TRBJ2-1; 7 bases match TRBD1. The ends lost 5 bases at V and 6 bases at J; junction bases unmatched: 10. Looked up from germline, CDR1 is SGHTA and CDR2 is FQGTGA. This CDR3 is 15 amino acids long.

V is TRBV19 and J is TRBJ2-7; perhaps TRBD2 as D (6 bases). The V gene lost 6 bases and the J gene lost 3 bases, with 15 bases spanning the gap. This CDR3 spans 14 amino acids. Germline V gene lookup returns CDR1 LNHDA and CDR2 SQIVND (reference sequence). As DNA, the CDR3 is TGTGCCAGTAGCCCTGGAGGGGCGAACTACGAGCAGTACTTC. Translated, it gives CASSPGGANYEQYF.

This rearrangement joins TRBV7-9 to TRBJ2-3; D is perhaps TRBD2 (7 bases). The V end was cut by 7 bases, the J end by 11 bases, with 13 bases between. There are 11 residues in the CDR3. The germline gives CDR1 SEHNR, CDR2 FQNEAQ (reference sequence). The CDR3 spells CASTWEGQQYF. CDR3 DNA sequence: TGTGCCAGCACCTGGGAGGGACAGCAGTATTTT. Full variable domain (rest looked up from reference TRBV7-9 and TRBJ2-3): DTGVSQNPRHKITKRGQNVTFRCDPISEHNRLYWYRQTLGQGPEFLTYFQNEAQLEKSRLLSDRFSAERPKGSFSTLEIQRTEQGDSAMYLCASTWEGQQYFGPGTRLTVL.

On this clonotype: Lacking the conserved final phenylalanine or tryptophan, this CDR3 likely reflects a read error. The chain uses TRBV5-4 and TRBJ2-3, with 8 positions matching TRBD2. Per germline, CDR1 SGHNT and CDR2 YYREEE (reference sequence). V dropped 1 base and J dropped 0; count of bases not matched to a gene: 16. CDR3 size: 20 residues. In DNA form, the CDR3 reads TGTGCCAGCAGCTTGAAAGTAGCCAGCGGGGGAACTCATAGCACAGATACGCAGTATCTT. Its translation is CASSLKVASGGTHSTDTQYL.

This clonotype was picked up many times. The gene calls are TRBV11-2 and TRBJ1-2; D possibly corresponds to TRBD1 (5 bases). Per germline, CDR1 SGHAT and CDR2 FQNNGV. Trimming pared 5 bases from V and 2 bases from J, leaving 12 bases between. This CDR3 has 14 amino acids. The CDR3: CASSHYRDNYGYTF. CDR3 sequence (DNA): TGTGCCAGCAGCCATTATAGGGACAACTATGGCTACACCTTC.

The V gene is TRBV6-1, the J gene TRBJ2-4; 9 bases line up with TRBD1. V lost 8 bases to trimming and J lost 2 bases; unmatched junction nucleotides: 13. This CDR3 region has 17 residues. From germline, CDR1 is MNHNS and CDR2 SASEGT. The DNA for the CDR3 is TGTGCCAGCCATTCTAGTTCCGGGACAGGGTCCAAAAACATTCAGTACTTC. This translates into CASHSSSGTGSKNIQYF.

This chain uses TRBV15 with TRBJ2-3; D might be TRBD2 (5 bases). CDR3 size: 16 residues. CDR1 is LNHNV and CDR2 is YYDKDF in the germline V gene (reference sequence). Trimming pared 0 bases from V and 3 bases from J, leaving 13 bases between. The CDR3 is CATSREPTPGTDTQYF. Written as DNA, the CDR3 is TGTGCCACCAGCAGAGAACCTACACCGGGGACAGATACGCAGTATTTT.

The CDR3 loop is CAGPTGMNSYEQYF. The CDR3 coding sequence is TGTGCCGGCCCTACAGGGATGAACTCCTACGAGCAGTACTTC. The chain links TRBV25-1 to TRBJ2-7; TRBD1 might be the D (6 bases). This CDR3 is built from 14 residues. Between the trimmed V and J ends, which lost 11 bases and 0 bases, there was a span of 17 bases. Germline CDR1 MGHDK, CDR2 SYGVNS.

This clonotype has ten or more counts. The chain joins TRBV3-1 to TRBJ1-2; 9 bases match TRBD1. Germline CDR1 LGHDT, CDR2 YNNKEL (reference sequence). The CDR3 consists of 15 residues. V shed 2 bases and J 4 bases; nucleotides not matched to a gene: 5. DNA for the CDR3: TGTGCCAGCAGCCAACCCGGGACAGGGCCCTATGGCTACACCTTC. Its protein is CASSQPGTGPYGYTF.

This clonotype was observed a handful of times. The chain has TRBV20-1 and TRBJ1-6; 8 bases fit TRBD1. The CDR3 is made up of 15 amino acids. V lost 0 bases and J lost 7; bases outside the gene matches: 5. The germline V gene has CDR1 DFQATT and CDR2 SNEGSKA (reference sequence). CDR3 DNA sequence: TGCAGTGCTAGAGATCCGGGACAGGACAATTCACCCCTCCACTTT. As protein: CSARDPGQDNSPLHF.

This sequence joins TRBV20-1 and TRBJ2-7, with 15 nucleotides matching TRBD2. There are 14 residues in the CDR3. Germline V gene data show CDR1 as DFQATT and CDR2 as SNEGSKA (reference sequence). The J segment lost 6 bases and the V segment lost 6 bases, leaving 6 bases of the junction unmatched. This chain's CDR3 is CSAGLAGGVGEQYF. The DNA of the CDR3 is TGCAGTGCCGGACTAGCGGGGGGGGTCGGCGAGCAGTACTTC.

This clonotype was observed many times. J is TRBJ1-5 and V is TRBV4-1; a weak D match, TRBD1 (5 bases). Trimming took 0 bases from V and 2 from J, leaving 11 bases between them. Germline V gene lookup returns CDR1 MGHRA and CDR2 YSYEKL. The CDR3 has 16 amino acids. The CDR3: CASSQDGGLGNQPQHF. As DNA, the CDR3 is TGCGCCAGCAGCCAAGATGGGGGGTTGGGCAATCAGCCCCAGCATTTT.

This clonotype was picked up many times. The chain is built from TRBV3-1 and TRBJ2-5; 9 bases map to TRBD2. V trimming: 2 bases; J trimming: 5 bases; junction bases outside the gene matches: 9. Germline V CDR1 and CDR2: LGHDT, YNNKEL (reference sequence). The CDR3 is 16 amino acids. The CDR3 region is CASSQIIAGESETQYF. CDR3 nucleotide sequence: TGTGCCAGCAGCCAAATCATAGCGGGGGAATCGGAGACCCAGTACTTC.

This clonotype was seen many times. V usage is TRBV2 and J usage is TRBJ2-3; D gene unclear. The CDR3 contains 13 residues. Germline CDR1 SNHLY, CDR2 FYNNEI. The V end was cut by 6 bases, the J end by 5 bases, with 12 bases between. In DNA form, the CDR3 reads TGTGCCAGCAGCGACGGTCTTGAAGATACGCAGTATTTT. Protein sequence: CASSDGLEDTQYF.

Note on this clonotype: The CDR3 ends on some other residue instead of the conserved phenylalanine or tryptophan, so this is likely a read error. Because the CDR3's place on the DNA is in doubt, the DNA is left out and the CDR3 is given as listed by TCRdb. The CDR3 loop is CASSFASSYEQSS. The chain links TRBV12-3 or TRBV12-4 to TRBJ2-7. The CDR3 is 13 residues long, ends included.

This clonotype occurred many times. The genes are TRBV19 and TRBJ1-3, with a tentative D call TRBD1 (6 bases). Germline V gene lookup returns CDR1 LNHDA and CDR2 SQIVND (reference sequence). The CDR3 sequence is 16 residues long. V lost 8 bases to trimming and J lost 4 bases, with 21 bases between them. The CDR3 coding sequence is TGTGCCAGTGGGGGGACATCAGGGCTGACCGGAAACACCATATATTTT. Translating gives CASGGTSGLTGNTIYF. Complete variable domain (other parts from reference TRBV19 and TRBJ1-3): DGGITQSPKYLFRKEGQNVTLSCEQNLNHDAMYWYRQDPGQGLRLIYYSQIVNDFQKGDIAEGYSVSREKKESFPLTVTSAQKNPTAFYLCASGGTSGLTGNTIYFGEGSWLTVV.